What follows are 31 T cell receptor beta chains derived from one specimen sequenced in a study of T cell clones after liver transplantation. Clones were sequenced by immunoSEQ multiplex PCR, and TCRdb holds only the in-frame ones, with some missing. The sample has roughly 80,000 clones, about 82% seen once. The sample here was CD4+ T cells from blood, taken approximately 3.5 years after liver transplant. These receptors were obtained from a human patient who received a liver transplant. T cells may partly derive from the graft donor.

In DNA, the CDR3 is TGCGCCAGCAGCCTCAAGGGAGAGGATACGCAGTATTTT. It translates to CASSLKGEDTQYF. This chain connects TRBV4-3 to TRBJ2-3, with a weak D call TRBD2 (5 bases). The CDR3 is 13 amino acids. Trimming stripped 4 bases from V and 6 bases from J, with 11 bases between. Germline V gives CDR1 LGHNA, CDR2 YSLEER.

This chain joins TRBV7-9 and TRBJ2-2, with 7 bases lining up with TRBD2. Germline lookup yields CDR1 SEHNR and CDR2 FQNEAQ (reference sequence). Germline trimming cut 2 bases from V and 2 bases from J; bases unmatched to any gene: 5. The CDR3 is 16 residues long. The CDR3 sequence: CASSLKASGNTGELFF. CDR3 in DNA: TGTGCCAGCAGCTTAAAGGCTAGCGGTAACACCGGGGAGCTGTTTTTT.

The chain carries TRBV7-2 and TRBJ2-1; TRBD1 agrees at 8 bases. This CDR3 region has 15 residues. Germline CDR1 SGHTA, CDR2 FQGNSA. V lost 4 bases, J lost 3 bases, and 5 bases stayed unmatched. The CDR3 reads CASSWTGSNYNEQFF. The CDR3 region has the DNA TGTGCCAGCAGCTGGACAGGGAGCAACTACAATGAGCAGTTCTTC.

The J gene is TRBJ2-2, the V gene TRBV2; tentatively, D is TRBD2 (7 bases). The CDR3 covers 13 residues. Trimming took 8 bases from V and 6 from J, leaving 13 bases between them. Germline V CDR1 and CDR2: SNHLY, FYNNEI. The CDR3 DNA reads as TGTGCCAGCGGGAAGGGGGGGTCCGGGGAGCTGTTTTTT. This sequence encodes CASGKGGSGELFF.

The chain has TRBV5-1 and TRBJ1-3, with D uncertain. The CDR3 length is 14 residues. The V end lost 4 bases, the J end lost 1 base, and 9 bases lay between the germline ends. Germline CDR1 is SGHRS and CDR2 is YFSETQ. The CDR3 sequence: CASSPLSSGNTIYF. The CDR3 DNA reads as TGCGCCAGCAGCCCCCTCAGTTCTGGAAACACCATATATTTT.

The CDR3 spells CASSTEQGYGYTF. CDR3 nucleotides: TGTGCCAGCAGTACGGAACAGGGCTATGGCTACACCTTC. V and J are TRBV7-9 and TRBJ1-2; tentatively, D is TRBD1 (6 bases). The germline V gene has CDR1 SEHNR and CDR2 FQNEAQ (reference sequence). V was pared by 6 bases and J by 4 bases, with 12 bases between. The CDR3 is 13 amino acids.

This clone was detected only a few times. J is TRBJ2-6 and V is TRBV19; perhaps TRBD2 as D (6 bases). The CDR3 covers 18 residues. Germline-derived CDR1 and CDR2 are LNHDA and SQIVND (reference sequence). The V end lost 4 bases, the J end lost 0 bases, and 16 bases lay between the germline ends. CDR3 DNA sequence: TGTGCCAGTAGTAGCACAGTGCTCGGGGGCTCTGGGGCCAACGTCCTGACTTTC. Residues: CASSSTVLGGSGANVLTF.

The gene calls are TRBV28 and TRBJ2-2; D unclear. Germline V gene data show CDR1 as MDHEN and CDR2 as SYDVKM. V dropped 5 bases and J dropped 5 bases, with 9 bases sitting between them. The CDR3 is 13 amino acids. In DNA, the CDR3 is TGTGCCAGCAGTGAAGTCGGTACCGGGGAGCTGTTTTTT. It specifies CASSEVGTGELFF. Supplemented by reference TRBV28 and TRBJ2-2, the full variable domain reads DVKVTQSSRYLVKRTGEKVFLECVQDMDHENMFWYRQDPGLGLRLIYFSYDVKMKEKGDIPEGYSVSREKKERFSLILESASTNQTSMYLCASSEVGTGELFFGEGSRLTVL.

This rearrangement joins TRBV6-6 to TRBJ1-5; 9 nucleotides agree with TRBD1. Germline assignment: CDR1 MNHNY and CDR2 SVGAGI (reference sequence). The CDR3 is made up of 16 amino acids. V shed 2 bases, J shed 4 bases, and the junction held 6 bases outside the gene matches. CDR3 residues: CASSYGGGQGNQPQHF. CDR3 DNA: TGTGCCAGCAGTTACGGGGGTGGACAGGGGAATCAGCCCCAGCATTTT.

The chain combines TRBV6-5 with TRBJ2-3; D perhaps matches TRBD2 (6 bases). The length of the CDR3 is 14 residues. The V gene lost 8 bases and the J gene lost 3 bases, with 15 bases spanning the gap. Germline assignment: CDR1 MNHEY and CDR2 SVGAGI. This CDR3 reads CASRRDSQTDTQYF. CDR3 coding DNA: TGTGCCAGCCGACGGGACTCTCAAACAGATACGCAGTATTTT.

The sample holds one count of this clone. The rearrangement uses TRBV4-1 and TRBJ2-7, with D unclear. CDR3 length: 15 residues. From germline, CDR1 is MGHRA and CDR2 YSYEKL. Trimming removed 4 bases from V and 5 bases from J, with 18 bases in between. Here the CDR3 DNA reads TGCGCCAGCAGCCCCCAGGATACACCCACGGACGAGCAGTACTTC. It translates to CASSPQDTPTDEQYF.

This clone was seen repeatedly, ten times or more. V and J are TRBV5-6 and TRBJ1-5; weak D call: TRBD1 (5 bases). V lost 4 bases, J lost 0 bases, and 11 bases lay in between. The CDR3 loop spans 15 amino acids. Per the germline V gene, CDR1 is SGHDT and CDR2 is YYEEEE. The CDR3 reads CASSGGVYSNQPQHF. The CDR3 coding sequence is TGTGCCAGCAGCGGGGGGGTTTATAGCAATCAGCCCCAGCATTTT. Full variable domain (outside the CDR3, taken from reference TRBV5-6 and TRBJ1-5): DAGVTQSPTHLIKTRGQQVTLRCSPKSGHDTVSWYQQALGQGPQFIFQYYEEEERQRGNFPDRFSGHQFPNYSSELNVNALLLGDSALYLCASSGGVYSNQPQHFGDGTRLSIL.

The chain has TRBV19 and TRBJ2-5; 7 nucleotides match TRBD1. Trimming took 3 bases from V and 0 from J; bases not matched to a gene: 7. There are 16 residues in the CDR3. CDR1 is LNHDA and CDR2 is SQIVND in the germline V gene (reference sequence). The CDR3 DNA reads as TGTGCCAGTAGTATTACACTGGGGACAGACCAAGAGACCCAGTACTTC. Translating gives CASSITLGTDQETQYF.

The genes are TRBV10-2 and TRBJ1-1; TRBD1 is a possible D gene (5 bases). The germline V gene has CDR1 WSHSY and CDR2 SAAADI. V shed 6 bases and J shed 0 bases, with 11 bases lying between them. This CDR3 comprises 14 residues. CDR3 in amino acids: CASRDIRMNTEAFF. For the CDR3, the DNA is TGCGCCAGCAGGGACATACGGATGAACACTGAAGCTTTCTTT.

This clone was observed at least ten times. CDR3 region: CASSPEPRARPQHF. CDR3 bases: TGTGCCAGCAGCCCCGAACCTCGGGCGCGGCCCCAGCATTTT. This sequence joins TRBV7-2 and TRBJ1-5; no clear D gene. The germline V gene has CDR1 SGHTA and CDR2 FQGNSA. The V end lost 5 bases, the J end lost 9 bases, and 17 bases lay between the germline ends. The CDR3 is 14 amino acids.

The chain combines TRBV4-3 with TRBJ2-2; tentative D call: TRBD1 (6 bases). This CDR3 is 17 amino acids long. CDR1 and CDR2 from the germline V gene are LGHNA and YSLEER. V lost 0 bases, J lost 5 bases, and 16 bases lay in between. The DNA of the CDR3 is TGCGCCAGCAGCCAAGATCTGGGCAGGGGTTCAACCGGGGAGCTGTTTTTT. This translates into CASSQDLGRGSTGELFF.

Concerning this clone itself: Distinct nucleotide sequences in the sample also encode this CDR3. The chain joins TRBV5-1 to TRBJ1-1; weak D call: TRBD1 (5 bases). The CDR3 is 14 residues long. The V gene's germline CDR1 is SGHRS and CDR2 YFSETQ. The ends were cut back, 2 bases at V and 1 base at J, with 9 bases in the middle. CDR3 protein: CASSLRQTNTEAFF. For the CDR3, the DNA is TGCGCCAGCAGCTTAAGACAGACGAACACTGAAGCTTTCTTT.

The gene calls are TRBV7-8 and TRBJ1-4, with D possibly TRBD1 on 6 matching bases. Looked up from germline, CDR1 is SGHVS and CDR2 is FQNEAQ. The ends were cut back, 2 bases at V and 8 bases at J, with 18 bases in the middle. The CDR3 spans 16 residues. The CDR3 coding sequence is TGTGCCAGCAGCTTACTATACAGGGCGAGTATCGAAAAACTGTTTTTT. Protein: CASSLLYRASIEKLFF.

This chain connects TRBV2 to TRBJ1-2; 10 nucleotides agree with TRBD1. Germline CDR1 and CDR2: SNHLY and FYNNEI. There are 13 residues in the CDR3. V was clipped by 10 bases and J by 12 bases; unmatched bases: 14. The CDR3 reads CAIPGTGVAPDTF. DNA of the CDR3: TGTGCCATACCCGGGACAGGGGTGGCTCCGGACACCTTC.

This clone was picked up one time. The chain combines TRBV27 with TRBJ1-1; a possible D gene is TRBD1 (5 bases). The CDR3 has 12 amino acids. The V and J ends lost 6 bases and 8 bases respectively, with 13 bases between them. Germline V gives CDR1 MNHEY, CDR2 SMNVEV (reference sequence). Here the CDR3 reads CASSSDWGEAFF. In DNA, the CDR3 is TGTGCCAGCAGCTCCGACTGGGGGGAAGCTTTCTTT.

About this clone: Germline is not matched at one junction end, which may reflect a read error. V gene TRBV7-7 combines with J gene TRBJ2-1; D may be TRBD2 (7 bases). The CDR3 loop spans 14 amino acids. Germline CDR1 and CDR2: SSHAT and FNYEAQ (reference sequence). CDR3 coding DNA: TGTGCTAGCAGCGTCGGGGGGCGGCACAATGAGCAGTTCTTC. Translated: CASSVGGRHNEQFF.

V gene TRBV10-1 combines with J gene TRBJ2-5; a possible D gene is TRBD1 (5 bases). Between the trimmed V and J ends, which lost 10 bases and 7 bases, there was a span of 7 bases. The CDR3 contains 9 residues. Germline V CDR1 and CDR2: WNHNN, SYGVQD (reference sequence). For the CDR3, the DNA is TGCGCCACCCAGGGGACCCAGTACTTC. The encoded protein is CATQGTQYF.

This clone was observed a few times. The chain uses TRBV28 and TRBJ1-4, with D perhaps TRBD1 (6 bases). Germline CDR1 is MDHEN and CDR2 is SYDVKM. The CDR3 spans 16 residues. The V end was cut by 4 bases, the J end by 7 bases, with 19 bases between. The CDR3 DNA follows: TGTGCCAGCAGTTCTTTAATTGGGGGGGCAGGTGAAAAACTGTTTTTT. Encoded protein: CASSSLIGGAGEKLFF.

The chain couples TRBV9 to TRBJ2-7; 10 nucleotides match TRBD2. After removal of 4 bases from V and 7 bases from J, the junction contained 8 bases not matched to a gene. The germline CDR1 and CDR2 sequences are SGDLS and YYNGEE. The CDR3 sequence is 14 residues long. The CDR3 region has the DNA TGTGCCAGCAGCACAGCGGGAGGGCCGAGAGAGCAGTACTTC. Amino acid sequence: CASSTAGGPREQYF.

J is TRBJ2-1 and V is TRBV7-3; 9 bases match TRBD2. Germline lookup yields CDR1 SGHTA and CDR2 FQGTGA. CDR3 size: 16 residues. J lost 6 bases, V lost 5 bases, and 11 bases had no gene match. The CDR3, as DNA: TGTGCCAGCAGCCCCCAAGGGACTAGCCGAAGCAATGAGCAGTTCTTC. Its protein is CASSPQGTSRSNEQFF.

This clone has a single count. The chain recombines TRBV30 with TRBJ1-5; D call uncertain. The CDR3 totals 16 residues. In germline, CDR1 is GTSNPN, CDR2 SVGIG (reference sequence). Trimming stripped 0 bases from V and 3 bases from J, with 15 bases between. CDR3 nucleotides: TGTGCCTGGAGTGTAAGGGCAGGCAAAATCAATCAGCCCCAGCATTTT. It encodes CAWSVRAGKINQPQHF.

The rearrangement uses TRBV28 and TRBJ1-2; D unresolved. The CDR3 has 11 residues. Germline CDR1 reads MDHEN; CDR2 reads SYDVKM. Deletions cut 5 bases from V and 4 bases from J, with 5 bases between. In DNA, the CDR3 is TGTGCCAGCAGTCCCCGCTATGGCTACACCTTC. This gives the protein CASSPRYGYTF.

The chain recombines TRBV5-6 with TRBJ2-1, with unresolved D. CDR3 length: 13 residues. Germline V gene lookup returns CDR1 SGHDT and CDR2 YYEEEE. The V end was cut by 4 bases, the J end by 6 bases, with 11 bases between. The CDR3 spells CASSPGPGNEQFF. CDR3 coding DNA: TGTGCCAGCAGCCCTGGACCAGGCAATGAGCAGTTCTTC.

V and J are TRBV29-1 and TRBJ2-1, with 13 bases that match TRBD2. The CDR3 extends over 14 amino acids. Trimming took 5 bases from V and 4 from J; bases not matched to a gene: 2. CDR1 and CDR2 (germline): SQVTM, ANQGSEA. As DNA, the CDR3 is TGCAGCGTTCAGGGACTAGCGGGATACAATGAGCAGTTCTTC. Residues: CSVQGLAGYNEQFF.

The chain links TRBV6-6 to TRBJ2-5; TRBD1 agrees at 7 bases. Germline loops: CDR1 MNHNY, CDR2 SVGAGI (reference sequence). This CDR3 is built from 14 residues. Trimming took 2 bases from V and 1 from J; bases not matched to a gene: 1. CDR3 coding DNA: TGTGCCAGCAGTTACGGGACAGCCCAAGAGACCCAGTACTTC. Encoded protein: CASSYGTAQETQYF.

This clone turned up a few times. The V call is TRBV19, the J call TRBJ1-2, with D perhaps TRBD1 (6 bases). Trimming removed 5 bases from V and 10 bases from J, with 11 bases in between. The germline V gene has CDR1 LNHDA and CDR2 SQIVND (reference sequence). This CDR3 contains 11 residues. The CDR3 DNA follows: TGTGCCAGTAGTTGGGACATTGACTACACCTTC. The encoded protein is CASSWDIDYTF. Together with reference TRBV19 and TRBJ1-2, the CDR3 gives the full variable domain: DGGITQSPKYLFRKEGQNVTLSCEQNLNHDAMYWYRQDPGQGLRLIYYSQIVNDFQKGDIAEGYSVSREKKESFPLTVTSAQKNPTAFYLCASSWDIDYTFGSGTRLTVV.